Below, 20 T cell receptor beta chains from the same sample are listed, as sequenced in a study of beta chain features in type 1 diabetes. Whole-study results and caveats: Patients with Type 1 diabetes showed moderately but significantly shorter TCRB CDR3s in all four CD4+ subsets.

Antigen specificity for these receptors is unknown. Reverse transcription of all isolated RNA meant that expressed TCRB transcripts were sequenced. Here immunoSEQ multiplex PCR was the method, and the copy in TCRdb shows in-frame clones only, minus some. The sample lists hundreds of thousands of clones, roughly an eighth occurring once. The specimen was naive CD4+ T cells from blood. The source of these receptors is a man between 18 and 29 years old with type 1 diabetes.

The rearrangement joins TRBV7-2 to TRBJ2-5; the D gene is possibly TRBD2 (5 bases). The CDR3 runs 15 residues. Germline V CDR1 and CDR2: SGHTA, FQGNSA. With 0 bases removed from V and 5 bases from J, the gap between germline ends came to 13 bases. CDR3: CASSLATRVGETQYF. CDR3 bases: TGTGCCAGCAGCTTAGCTACGAGGGTAGGGGAGACCCAGTACTTC.

This clone has just a few counts. CDR3 in DNA: TGTGCCTGGAGTGTCGACAGGGTCAACATTCAGTACTTC. This codes for CAWSVDRVNIQYF. V usage is TRBV30 and J usage is TRBJ2-4, with 7 bases that match TRBD1. The V gene end was trimmed by 0 bases and the J gene end by 7 bases; junction bases not matched to a gene: 3. Germline loops: CDR1 GTSNPN, CDR2 SVGIG (reference sequence). The CDR3 consists of 13 residues.

The chain joins TRBV15 to TRBJ1-5; 7 bases align to TRBD1. Germline-derived CDR1 and CDR2 are LNHNV and YYDKDF (reference sequence). The CDR3 loop spans 15 amino acids. V lost 8 bases and J lost 2; bases outside the gene matches: 9. CDR3 nucleotides: TGTGCCACCGGAACCGAGGGGGCAGGCAATCAGCCCCAGCATTTT. Translated, it gives CATGTEGAGNQPQHF. Together with reference TRBV15 and TRBJ1-5, the CDR3 gives the full variable domain: DAMVIQNPRYQVTQFGKPVTLSCSQTLNHNVMYWYQQKSSQAPKLLFHYYDKDFNNEADTPDNFQSRRPNTSFCFLDIRSPGLGDTAMYLCATGTEGAGNQPQHFGDGTRLSIL.

This clone was observed a handful of times. The V gene is TRBV9, the J gene TRBJ1-6; D is ambiguous. Germline CDR1 reads SGDLS; CDR2 reads YYNGEE. V lost 8 bases, J lost 0 bases, and 12 bases lay in between. The CDR3 is made up of 15 amino acids. CDR3 protein: CASGTETSYNSPLHF. The DNA of the CDR3 is TGTGCCAGTGGAACGGAAACCTCCTATAATTCACCCCTCCACTTT.

The V and J genes are TRBV30 and TRBJ2-7; D is possibly TRBD1 (6 bases). CDR3 size: 14 residues. The V and J ends lost 4 bases and 0 bases respectively, with 13 bases between them. CDR1 is GTSNPN, CDR2 SVGIG, per germline (reference sequence). The CDR3 region is CAWKPGTLSYEQYF. The CDR3, as DNA: TGTGCCTGGAAACCTGGGACACTCTCCTACGAGCAGTACTTC.

Only a few counts were recorded for this clone. CDR3 sequence reads: CASSYGEAYEQYF. CDR3 nucleotide sequence: TGTGCCAGCAGTTATGGAGAGGCCTACGAGCAGTACTTC. The chain links TRBV6-5 to TRBJ2-7; D remains unclear. This CDR3 is 13 amino acids long. The germline V gene encodes CDR1 MNHEY and CDR2 SVGAGI. Between the trimmed V and J ends, which lost 3 bases and 2 bases, there was a span of 8 bases.

The V and J genes are TRBV18 and TRBJ2-7; maybe TRBD1 (6 bases). Germline assignment: CDR1 KGHSH and CDR2 LQKENI. This CDR3 comprises 14 residues. V lost 0 bases to trimming and J lost 3 bases, with 9 bases between them. The CDR3 region is CASSPPRGNYEQYF. For the CDR3, the DNA is TGTGCCAGCTCACCACCCAGGGGAAACTACGAGCAGTACTTC.

The V call is TRBV6-4, the J call TRBJ1-6, with D uncertain. Per germline, CDR1 MRHNA and CDR2 SNTAGT. The CDR3 totals 14 residues. With 0 bases removed from V and 7 bases from J, the gap between germline ends came to 7 bases. Written as DNA, the CDR3 is TGTGCCAGCAGTGACTCGGGAGTAAATTCACCCCTCCACTTT. This translates into CASSDSGVNSPLHF.

This clone was recorded a few times. The J gene is TRBJ2-5, the V gene TRBV7-8; a weak D match, TRBD1 (5 bases). Trimming cost V 3 bases and J 3 bases, with 14 bases left between them. CDR3 length: 15 residues. Germline V lookup: CDR1 SGHVS, CDR2 FQNEAQ. CDR3 protein: CASSFSVGLEETQYF. CDR3 bases: TGTGCCAGCAGCTTTTCAGTGGGGCTCGAAGAGACCCAGTACTTC.

The chain links TRBV5-1 to TRBJ2-5; 8 bases map to TRBD2. J was trimmed by 4 bases and V by 4 bases; bases with no gene match: 9. The germline gives CDR1 SGHRS, CDR2 YFSETQ. CDR3 size: 15 residues. The CDR3 is CASSPGSGGGETQYF. In DNA form, the CDR3 reads TGCGCCAGCAGCCCGGGGAGCGGGGGAGGAGAGACCCAGTACTTC.

The chain recombines TRBV7-2 with TRBJ2-5, with a tentative D call TRBD1 (5 bases). CDR3 length equals 13 residues. Germline CDR1 is SGHTA and CDR2 is FQGNSA. Trimming stripped 5 bases from V and 7 bases from J, with 14 bases between. The CDR3 region has the DNA TGTGCCAGCAGCCCTACGACAGTAGGGACCCAGTACTTC. Translated, it gives CASSPTTVGTQYF.

The V call is TRBV10-3, the J call TRBJ1-2, with D tentatively TRBD1 (6 bases). Germline V gene lookup returns CDR1 ENHRY and CDR2 SYGVKD. This CDR3 has 14 amino acids. Trimming took off 4 bases at V and 3 bases at J, with 12 bases between the two ends. The CDR3: CAISAGDKHYGYTF. Here the CDR3 DNA reads TGTGCCATCAGTGCCGGGGACAAGCACTATGGCTACACCTTC.

The chain recombines TRBV7-2 with TRBJ1-5; possible D gene TRBD1, 6 bases. V was trimmed by 0 bases and J by 4 bases, leaving 10 bases between them. Germline CDR1 SGHTA, CDR2 FQGNSA. The CDR3 runs 15 residues. The CDR3 region is CASSLAGGINQPQHF. CDR3 DNA: TGTGCCAGCAGCTTAGCAGGGGGAATTAATCAGCCCCAGCATTTT.

This sequence joins TRBV7-8 and TRBJ2-5; D not resolved. Germline V CDR1 and CDR2: SGHVS, FQNEAQ. The CDR3 has 14 residues. The V end was cut by 4 bases, the J end by 5 bases, with 14 bases between. CDR3 bases: TGTGCCAGCAGCTCCCGGGCGCGGCTGGAGACCCAGTACTTC. Translating gives CASSSRARLETQYF.

The chain uses TRBV18 and TRBJ1-6; tentatively, D is TRBD1 (6 bases). The CDR3 spans 14 residues. V was trimmed by 2 bases and J by 8 bases, leaving 10 bases between them. Per germline, CDR1 KGHSH and CDR2 LQKENI. The CDR3: CASSPLEGDSPLHF. As DNA, the CDR3 is TGTGCCAGCTCACCATTAGAGGGGGATTCACCCCTCCACTTT.

This clone was counted between two and nine times. Other DNA sequences in this specimen translate into the identical CDR3. This rearrangement joins TRBV15 to TRBJ2-7; D gene unclear. CDR3 size: 14 residues. V was cut by 0 bases and J by 1 base, with 7 bases left in between. Germline V CDR1 and CDR2: LNHNV, YYDKDF (reference sequence). The CDR3: CATSRDRKSYEQYF. The CDR3, as DNA: TGTGCCACCAGCAGAGATCGGAAGTCCTACGAGCAGTACTTC.

This clone showed up just a few times. The gene calls are TRBV10-3 and TRBJ2-7; either TRBD1 or TRBD2 may fit D (7 bases each). This CDR3 spans 15 amino acids. Germline-derived CDR1 and CDR2 are ENHRY and SYGVKD. V lost 4 bases and J 3 bases, leaving 16 bases between the germline ends. In nucleotides, the CDR3 is TGTGCCATCAGTGCCGGGACAGCGGGAAACTACGAGCAGTACTTC. Translation: CAISAGTAGNYEQYF.

Remarks on this clone: Other DNA sequences from this sample encode an identical CDR3 as well. This chain joins TRBV29-1 and TRBJ1-1, with D maybe TRBD1 (5 bases). The CDR3 runs to 13 residues. The V gene lost 4 bases and the J gene lost 0 bases, with 9 bases spanning the gap. Germline V gene lookup returns CDR1 SQVTM and CDR2 ANQGSEA. CDR3 DNA sequence: TGCAGCGTTGTGGGGCGGATGAACACTGAAGCTTTCTTT. Residues: CSVVGRMNTEAFF.

There are a few counts of this clone. This rearrangement joins TRBV28 to TRBJ1-5, with D maybe TRBD1 (5 bases). Germline assignment: CDR1 MDHEN and CDR2 SYDVKM. The CDR3 sequence is 14 residues long. Trimming shortened V by 4 bases and J by 5 bases, and 12 bases separated the two germline ends. The CDR3 sequence: CASSSRVRDQPQHF. CDR3 DNA: TGTGCCAGCAGTTCTCGGGTCAGGGATCAGCCCCAGCATTTT. Based on the CDR3 plus reference TRBV28 and TRBJ1-5, the full variable domain is DVKVTQSSRYLVKRTGEKVFLECVQDMDHENMFWYRQDPGLGLRLIYFSYDVKMKEKGDIPEGYSVSREKKERFSLILESASTNQTSMYLCASSSRVRDQPQHFGDGTRLSIL.

This sequence joins TRBV9 and TRBJ2-5; D remains ambiguous. CDR3 length: 13 residues. Germline V gives CDR1 SGDLS, CDR2 YYNGEE. Deletions cut 5 bases from V and 5 bases from J, with 13 bases between. CDR3 region: CASSQTLGETQYF. DNA for the CDR3: TGTGCCAGCAGTCAAACCCTAGGGGAGACCCAGTACTTC. Filled out from reference TRBV9 and TRBJ2-5, the complete variable domain reads DSGVTQTPKHLITATGQRVTLRCSPRSGDLSVYWYQQSLDQGLQFLIQYYNGEERAKGNILERFSAQQFPDLHSELNLSSLELGDSALYFCASSQTLGETQYFGPGTRLLVL.